This T cell receptor beta chain was retrieved from a study of human T cells and chemical hapten exposure. Study-wide results and limits: Correlating positively with patch test score were the PT1 expanded TCR counts.

The library tagged individual cDNA molecules with unique molecular identifiers. TCRdb recomputed calls from the RACE reads with MiXCR, one row per CDR3 protein. The sample records about 110,000 distinct CDR3 sequences, around 12% being singletons. Many counts were recorded for this clonotype. Antigen: not known. The time point here: pre-sensitization, week 0. Regarding treatment: therapeutic diphenylcyclopropenone sensitization with weekly scalp DPC. This sequence was found in a woman aged 45-65 years with alopecia areata. Some clones in this sample may be carry-over from other donors' samples. Sequences were derived from whole blood, sampled in connection with sensitization to the hapten diphenylcyclopropenone (DPC).

The DNA of the CDR3 is TGTGCCAGCAGGGGACTAAAGACCCAGTACTTC. It is translated as CASRGLKTQYF. The chain has TRBV12-3 or TRBV12-4 and TRBJ2-5; the match to TRBD2 covers 7 bases. The CDR3 is 11 residues long. Trimming removed 6 bases from V and 6 bases from J; junction bases left unmatched: 1.